Listed below are T cell receptor beta chains from one sample, sequenced in a study of T-cell memory formation after mild COVID-19. MiXCR, applied by TCRdb to the 5' RACE reads, yields one record per CDR3 protein. The profile shows 300,000 to 350,000 distinct CDR3 sequences, roughly an eighth of them singletons. Sequenced: PBMCs or a T cell subset sorted from them (not recorded which). The receptors come from a young man who had mild COVID-19 (a few samples of this study predate the infection). Cell type and time point are not known. The CDR3 runs from the conserved cysteine through the conserved F or W. The D gene is left open where the match is weak. Expanded clones get a size class; other rows say once, few or many, or leave the size out.

CDR3 DNA: TGTGCCAGCAGCCTATCGGGTGGGGATACGCAGTATTTT; CDR3 protein: CASSLSGGDTQYF; J gene: TRBJ2-3; clone size: many; V gene: TRBV14; D gene: NA
CDR3 DNA: TGTGCCAGCAGTTATGGGACAGGGGGTTCACCCCTCCACTTT; CDR3 protein: CASSYGTGGSPLHF; J gene: TRBJ1-6; clone size: NA; V gene: TRBV6-2/TRBV6-3; D gene: TRBD1
CDR3 DNA: TGTGCCAGCAGTCTAACGAACAGGGGGATGAGCGAGCAGTACTTC; CDR3 protein: CASSLTNRGMSEQYF; J gene: TRBJ2-7; clone size: NA; V gene: TRBV12-3/TRBV12-4; D gene: TRBD1
CDR3 DNA: TGTGCCAGCAGTTTAATGGAAGGGATGAACACTGAAGCTTTCTTT; CDR3 protein: CASSLMEGMNTEAFF; J gene: TRBJ1-1; clone size: NA; V gene: TRBV6-6; D gene: NA
CDR3 DNA: TGCGCCAGCAGCCAGGTGGCCGGAGAGACCCAGTACTTC; CDR3 protein: CASSQVAGETQYF; J gene: TRBJ2-5; clone size: NA; V gene: TRBV4-1; D gene: NA
CDR3 DNA: TGTGCCAGCCCAGGGACCAAAAACATTCAGTACTTC; CDR3 protein: CASPGTKNIQYF; J gene: TRBJ2-4; clone size: few; V gene: TRBV6-4; D gene: NA
CDR3 DNA: TGTGCCAGCAGCTTATCACCAAGGGACAGGGGAGGTCAGCCCCAGCATTTT; CDR3 protein: CASSLSPRDRGGQPQHF; J gene: TRBJ1-5; clone size: few; V gene: TRBV7-2; D gene: TRBD1
CDR3 DNA: TGTGCCAGCAGTGAAGACAGGGGCGACACTGAAGCTTTCTTT; CDR3 protein: CASSEDRGDTEAFF; J gene: TRBJ1-1; clone size: few; V gene: TRBV6-1; D gene: TRBD1
CDR3 DNA: TGTGCCAGTTGGGGGAGCGGGGGGAAAACCTACGAGCAGTACTTC; CDR3 protein: CASWGSGGKTYEQYF; J gene: TRBJ2-7; clone size: NA; V gene: TRBV12-3/TRBV12-4; D gene: TRBD2
CDR3 DNA: TGTGCCAGCAGCTTAGGGCTCCGGGGATTTGCAGATACGCAGTATTTT; CDR3 protein: CASSLGLRGFADTQYF; J gene: TRBJ2-3; clone size: NA; V gene: TRBV7-9; D gene: NA
CDR3 DNA: TGTGCCAGCAGTTACGGGGCAGGGAGCGAGCAGTACTTC; CDR3 protein: CASSYGAGSEQYF; J gene: TRBJ2-7; clone size: few; V gene: TRBV6-2/TRBV6-3; D gene: NA
CDR3 DNA: TGTGCCAGCGTCAAGGGAACGGATGGCTACACCTTC; CDR3 protein: CASVKGTDGYTF; J gene: TRBJ1-2; clone size: few; V gene: TRBV6-2/TRBV6-3; D gene: NA
CDR3 DNA: TGTGCCATCAGTGACCTAAAGAGACAGGGGGCAGGTGAGCAGTACTTC; CDR3 protein: CAISDLKRQGAGEQYF; J gene: TRBJ2-7; clone size: NA; V gene: TRBV10-3; D gene: TRBD1
CDR3 DNA: TGTGCCAGCAGGGCAGGGGACGAGCAGTACTTC; CDR3 protein: CASRAGDEQYF; J gene: TRBJ2-7; clone size: NA; V gene: TRBV2; D gene: NA
CDR3 DNA: TGCGCCAGCAGCCCGAGGGGGTCTGACCAGCCCCAGCATTTT; CDR3 protein: CASSPRGSDQPQHF; J gene: TRBJ1-5; clone size: NA; V gene: TRBV5-1; D gene: NA
CDR3 DNA: TGTGCCAGCAGTCCGTACCCCGGACAGGGTGGTGAGCAGTTCTTC; CDR3 protein: CASSPYPGQGGEQFF; J gene: TRBJ2-1; clone size: once; V gene: TRBV27; D gene: TRBD1
CDR3 DNA: TGCAGTGCTAGAGTCACAGGGGGCGCGTCCCAGTACTTC; CDR3 protein: CSARVTGGASQYF; J gene: TRBJ2-4; clone size: few; V gene: TRBV20-1; D gene: TRBD1
CDR3 DNA: TGTGCCACGACGGGGGGAGGGACTCAGCCCCAGCATTTT; CDR3 protein: CATTGGGTQPQHF; J gene: TRBJ1-5; clone size: NA; V gene: TRBV10-3; D gene: NA
CDR3 DNA: TGTGCCAGCAGCCAAAAGGGGTTCCTTGGAAACACCATATATTTT; CDR3 protein: CASSQKGFLGNTIYF; J gene: TRBJ1-3; clone size: few; V gene: TRBV7-9; D gene: NA
CDR3 DNA: TGTGCCAGCAGCTTAGGCTGGACAGGGGGGTTACAGTACGAGCAGTACTTC; CDR3 protein: CASSLGWTGGLQYEQYF; J gene: TRBJ2-7; clone size: NA; V gene: TRBV7-9; D gene: TRBD1
CDR3 DNA: TGTGCCAGCAGGGTGGCAGGAGAGAACTATGGCTACACCTTC; CDR3 protein: CASRVAGENYGYTF; J gene: TRBJ1-2; clone size: few; V gene: TRBV6-2/TRBV6-3; D gene: NA
CDR3 DNA: TGCGCCAGCAGCTTGGACTCGGGGGGCTCGTACACTGAAGCTTTCTTT; CDR3 protein: CASSLDSGGSYTEAFF; J gene: TRBJ1-1; clone size: few; V gene: TRBV5-1; D gene: NA
CDR3 DNA: TGTGCCAGCGGCGGGGGCCCTGCCGGCTACGAGCAGTACTTC; CDR3 protein: CASGGGPAGYEQYF; J gene: TRBJ2-7; clone size: NA; V gene: TRBV6-1; D gene: NA
CDR3 DNA: TGCAGTGCTTCAAAGGGGGCTAGCACTGAAGCTTTCTTT; CDR3 protein: CSASKGASTEAFF; J gene: TRBJ1-1; clone size: NA; V gene: TRBV20-1; D gene: TRBD1
CDR3 DNA: TGTGCCTGCAGCTCCTTGGGAGGGGGTGGCGAGCAGTACTTC; CDR3 protein: CACSSLGGGGEQYF; J gene: TRBJ2-7; clone size: NA; V gene: TRBV3-1; D gene: NA
CDR3 DNA: TGTGCCAGCAGCCAGGCCCAGGTCATAAGGGACACCGGGGAGCTGTTTTTT; CDR3 protein: CASSQAQVIRDTGELFF; J gene: TRBJ2-2; clone size: NA; V gene: TRBV6-5; D gene: NA
CDR3 DNA: TGCAGCGTTGAAGGTCTGATCTCTGGAAACACCATATATTTT; CDR3 protein: CSVEGLISGNTIYF; J gene: TRBJ1-3; clone size: few; V gene: TRBV29-1; D gene: NA
CDR3 DNA: TGCGCCAGCAGCGGGACACCAATTGATGAAAAACTGTTTTTT; CDR3 protein: CASSGTPIDEKLFF; J gene: TRBJ1-4; clone size: NA; V gene: TRBV10-2; D gene: NA
CDR3 DNA: TGTGCCAGCAGTAGGACAGGGGGCACCCCCTATGGCTACACCTTC; CDR3 protein: CASSRTGGTPYGYTF; J gene: TRBJ1-2; clone size: few; V gene: TRBV12-3/TRBV12-4; D gene: TRBD1
CDR3 DNA: TGCAGTGCTGGATTTTATGAAAAACTGTTTTTT; CDR3 protein: CSAGFYEKLFF; J gene: TRBJ1-4; clone size: few; V gene: TRBV20-1; D gene: NA
CDR3 DNA: TGTGCCAGCAGCTTGGCCGGGGGAAGCGGCTACACCTTC; CDR3 protein: CASSLAGGSGYTF; J gene: TRBJ1-2; clone size: NA; V gene: TRBV5-6; D gene: NA
CDR3 DNA: TGCGCCAGCAGACGAGACAGGGGTTATGAAAAACTGTTTTTT; CDR3 protein: CASRRDRGYEKLFF; J gene: TRBJ1-4; clone size: once; V gene: TRBV5-1; D gene: TRBD1
CDR3 DNA: TGCGCCAGCAGCTTGGAAGGGGTTAATTCACCACTCCACTTT; CDR3 protein: CASSLEGVNSPLHF; J gene: TRBJ1-6; clone size: NA; V gene: TRBV5-1; D gene: NA
CDR3 DNA: TGTGCCAGCTCACCAATAAAACATCCGGGGCAGCCCCAGCATTTT; CDR3 protein: CASSPIKHPGQPQHF; J gene: TRBJ1-5; clone size: many; V gene: TRBV18; D gene: NA
CDR3 DNA: TGTGCCAGCAGCGTAAGAAGGGTTCCCGGGGAGACCCAGTACTTC; CDR3 protein: CASSVRRVPGETQYF; J gene: TRBJ2-5; clone size: NA; V gene: TRBV9; D gene: NA
CDR3 DNA: TGTGCCAGCAGTCCCGGGACTAGCGGGGGGGCTGACACAGATACGCAGTATTTT; CDR3 protein: CASSPGTSGGADTDTQYF; J gene: TRBJ2-3; clone size: NA; V gene: TRBV7-9; D gene: TRBD2
CDR3 DNA: TGCGCCAGCAGCCGGAGATCCCAGGGCCCAACTAATGAAAAACTGTTTTTT; CDR3 protein: CASSRRSQGPTNEKLFF; J gene: TRBJ1-4; clone size: NA; V gene: TRBV5-1; D gene: NA
CDR3 DNA: TGCAGTGCCAGAAGGGATTTCAATCAGCCCCAGCATTTT; CDR3 protein: CSARRDFNQPQHF; J gene: TRBJ1-5; clone size: NA; V gene: TRBV20-1; D gene: NA
CDR3 DNA: TGTGCCAGCAGCTTCGGGGGGGTGAGAACTGAAGCTTTCTTT; CDR3 protein: CASSFGGVRTEAFF; J gene: TRBJ1-1; clone size: NA; V gene: TRBV11-3; D gene: NA
CDR3 DNA: TGTGCCAGCAGCTTACAGGGATCGCGCTACACCTTC; CDR3 protein: CASSLQGSRYTF; J gene: TRBJ1-2; clone size: few; V gene: TRBV7-8; D gene: NA
CDR3 DNA: TGTGCCAGCAGCTTACTCGCGGGGGGGGCCGGAGAGACCCAGTACTTC; CDR3 protein: CASSLLAGGAGETQYF; J gene: TRBJ2-5; clone size: many; V gene: TRBV7-2; D gene: TRBD2
CDR3 DNA: TGTGCCACCGCCATCAGGACATCAACAGATACGCAGTATTTT; CDR3 protein: CATAIRTSTDTQYF; J gene: TRBJ2-3; clone size: NA; V gene: TRBV15; D gene: NA
CDR3 DNA: TGTGCCAGCAGTCCGCGGGGGGGCTTCCACACCGGGGAGCTGTTTTTT; CDR3 protein: CASSPRGGFHTGELFF; J gene: TRBJ2-2; clone size: few; V gene: TRBV6-2/TRBV6-3; D gene: TRBD2
CDR3 DNA: TGTGCCAGCAGCTGGGGGAATCCCGGGGAGCTGTTTTTT; CDR3 protein: CASSWGNPGELFF; J gene: TRBJ2-2; clone size: few; V gene: TRBV5-6; D gene: NA
CDR3 DNA: TGTGCCAGCAGGGAAGGAGGGGGTTCCTACAATGAGCAGTTCTTC; CDR3 protein: CASREGGGSYNEQFF; J gene: TRBJ2-1; clone size: NA; V gene: TRBV12-3/TRBV12-4; D gene: NA